This T cell receptor (beta chain) originates from a study of T-cell memory formation after mild COVID-19. About the study: TCR clusters were largely donor specific.

Study-level findings and limits: Prior to infection, memory already included some responding clones, suggesting cross-reactive memory joined. Among CD4+ contracting clones, most were CM and EM, and CD8+ ones EMRA.

This CDR3 is 14 amino acids long. V was clipped by 0 bases and J by 0 bases, with 7 bases between them. Germline V lookup: CDR1 DFQATT, CDR2 SNEGSKA (reference sequence). In regard to this clonotype: Its antigen is unidentified.

TCRdb passed the 5' RACE reads through MiXCR, listing each CDR3 protein once. The data show tens of thousands of distinct CDR3 sequences, 16% seen once. The TCR comes from an adult woman who had mild COVID-19 (a few samples of this study predate the infection). Cell type and time point are not known. The chain recombines TRBV20-1 with TRBJ2-3; no reliable D call. Material: PBMCs or a T cell subset sorted from them (not recorded which). The CDR3 region is CSARDRQSTDTQYF. DNA for the CDR3: TGCAGTGCTAGAGATAGGCAAAGCACAGATACGCAGTATTTT.